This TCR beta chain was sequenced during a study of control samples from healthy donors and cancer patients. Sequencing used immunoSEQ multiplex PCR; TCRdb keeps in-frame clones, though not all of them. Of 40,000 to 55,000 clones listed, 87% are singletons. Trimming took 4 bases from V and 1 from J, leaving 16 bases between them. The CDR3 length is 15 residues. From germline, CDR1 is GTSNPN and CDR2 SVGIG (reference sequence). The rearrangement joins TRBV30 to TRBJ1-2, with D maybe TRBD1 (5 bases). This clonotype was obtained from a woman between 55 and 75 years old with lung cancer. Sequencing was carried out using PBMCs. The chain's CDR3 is CAWTLDSRNNYGYTF. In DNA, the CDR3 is TGTGCCTGGACCCTAGACAGCAGAAATAACTATGGCTACACCTTC.